This passage covers 22 T cell receptor beta chains from one sample sequenced in a study of memory CD4+ T cells and cytomegalovirus serostatus. Single viable CD3+CD4+CD8-CD45RO+ cells were sorted as the memory CD4+ T cells. Measured with immunoSEQ multiplex PCR; TCRdb has only the in-frame clones, and not every one. The data hold over 40,000 clones, with about four fifths observed a single time. Sequencing input: memory CD4+ T cells from blood. These receptors were obtained from an adult in good health and CMV-seronegative.

This clone has just one count. The chain uses TRBV5-5 and TRBJ2-1; 11 nucleotides agree with TRBD2. The CDR3 runs to 15 residues. The germline V gene encodes CDR1 SGHKS and CDR2 YYEKEE (reference sequence). Germline trimming cut 4 bases from V and 5 bases from J; bases unmatched to any gene: 5. The CDR3 spells CASSPTSGENNEQFF. The CDR3 nucleotides read TGTGCCAGCAGCCCGACTAGCGGGGAAAACAATGAGCAGTTCTTC. Full variable domain (outside the CDR3, taken from reference TRBV5-5 and TRBJ2-1): DAGVTQSPTHLIKTRGQQVTLRCSPISGHKSVSWYQQVLGQGPQFIFQYYEKEERGRGNFPDRFSARQFPNYSSELNVNALLLGDSALYLCASSPTSGENNEQFFGPGTRLTVL.

The chain links TRBV7-2 to TRBJ2-7, with TRBD2 matching 10 bases. There are 13 residues in the CDR3. V shed 5 bases and J 6 bases; nucleotides not matched to a gene: 4. Germline V gives CDR1 SGHTA, CDR2 FQGNSA. As DNA, the CDR3 is TGTGCCAGCAGCGCGGGACTAGCGCGCGAGCAGTACTTC. It encodes CASSAGLAREQYF.

V gene TRBV6-6 combines with J gene TRBJ1-3; TRBD1 aligns across 7 bases. The junction had 3 bases not matched to a gene; V was cut back by 2 bases and J by 2 bases. Germline V gives CDR1 MNHNY, CDR2 SVGAGI (reference sequence). CDR3 length equals 15 residues. CDR3 residues: CASSYNDRAGNTIYF. Here the CDR3 DNA reads TGTGCCAGCAGTTACAATGACAGGGCTGGAAACACCATATATTTT.

The gene calls are TRBV12-5 and TRBJ2-7, with no clear D. The CDR3 totals 12 residues. The germline V and J ends were trimmed by 5 bases and 0 bases, with 5 bases remaining between them. Germline values: CDR1 LGHNT, CDR2 FRNRAP. The CDR3 sequence is CASGLSSYEQYF. As DNA, the CDR3 is TGTGCTAGTGGTCTCAGCTCCTACGAGCAGTACTTC.

The chain links TRBV11-2 to TRBJ2-2, with D unresolved. CDR3 length: 11 residues. V lost 7 bases and J lost 4, with 4 bases in between. CDR1 is SGHAT, CDR2 FQNNGV, per germline. The CDR3 reads CASTPTGELFF. DNA of the CDR3: TGTGCCAGCACCCCCACCGGGGAGCTGTTTTTT.

The chain's CDR3 is CAGGRGLGNTIYF. The CDR3 nucleotides read TGTGCCGGAGGCAGGGGGCTTGGAAACACCATATATTTT. J is TRBJ1-3 and V is TRBV19, with 8 bases aligning to TRBD1. CDR1 is LNHDA, CDR2 SQIVND, per germline (reference sequence). V gave up 11 bases and J gave up 3 bases; unmatched junction bases: 6. This CDR3 is built from 13 residues.

This clone was observed a few times. The chain couples TRBV6-5 to TRBJ2-1; unclear D gene. V dropped 5 bases and J dropped 6 bases, with 14 bases sitting between them. Germline lookup yields CDR1 MNHEY and CDR2 SVGAGI. This CDR3 region has 14 residues. The CDR3 DNA is TGTGCCAGCAGTCCCGACATATGGAGCAATGAGCAGTTCTTC. Its protein product is CASSPDIWSNEQFF.

The CDR3 nucleotides read TGTGCCAGCAGCCGACCCTCCCTAGCGGGGGTCAAAGAGACCCAGTACTTC. Protein product: CASSRPSLAGVKETQYF. This chain links TRBV5-4 with TRBJ2-5; 10 bases agree with TRBD2. Germline V lookup: CDR1 SGHNT, CDR2 YYREEE (reference sequence). This CDR3 comprises 17 residues. The trim removed 4 bases at V and 3 bases at J, leaving 12 bases unmatched. Full variable domain (remainder filled in from reference TRBV5-4 and TRBJ2-5): ETGVTQSPTHLIKTRGQQVTLRCSSQSGHNTVSWYQQALGQGPQFIFQYYREEENGRGNFPPRFSGLQFPNYSSELNVNALELDDSALYLCASSRPSLAGVKETQYFGPGTRLLVL.

The chain employs TRBV18 and TRBJ1-3; D possibly corresponds to TRBD1 (5 bases). Trimming pared 3 bases from V and 0 bases from J, leaving 12 bases between. The CDR3 contains 16 residues. Looked up from germline, CDR1 is KGHSH and CDR2 is LQKENI. This chain's CDR3 is CASSPSRVDSGNTIYF. The CDR3 DNA is TGTGCCAGCTCACCTTCCAGGGTCGACTCTGGAAACACCATATATTTT.

The chain recombines TRBV6-1 with TRBJ1-3; tentatively, D is TRBD1 (6 bases). The V gene lost 6 bases and the J gene lost 3 bases, with 12 bases spanning the gap. Looked up from germline, CDR1 is MNHNS and CDR2 is SASEGT. The CDR3 extends over 14 amino acids. The CDR3 loop is CASRMTGLGNTIYF. CDR3 coding DNA: TGTGCCAGCAGAATGACAGGCCTTGGAAACACCATATATTTT.

CDR3 in amino acids: CASAGDYNSPLHF. The CDR3, as DNA: TGCGCCAGCGCCGGAGATTATAATTCACCCCTCCACTTT. The chain recombines TRBV5-1 with TRBJ1-6, with D unresolved. The germline CDR1 and CDR2 sequences are SGHRS and YFSETQ. This CDR3 has 13 amino acids. The germline V and J ends were trimmed by 7 bases and 4 bases, with 9 bases remaining between them.

The chain employs TRBV2 and TRBJ1-5; D is possibly TRBD1 (6 bases). With 5 bases removed from V and 3 bases from J, the gap between germline ends came to 14 bases. The CDR3 is 15 amino acids. Germline CDR1 is SNHLY and CDR2 is FYNNEI. This CDR3 is CASSYAGALNQPQHF. The CDR3 DNA sequence: TGTGCCAGCAGTTATGCAGGGGCCCTCAATCAGCCCCAGCATTTT.

This clone was observed once. The chain combines TRBV6-1 with TRBJ2-3; TRBD2 is a possible D gene (6 bases). The CDR3 loop spans 13 amino acids. V shed 8 bases and J shed 0 bases, with 9 bases lying between them. The germline V gene has CDR1 MNHNS and CDR2 SASEGT. In nucleotides, the CDR3 is TGTGCCAGCGTAGCGGCGAGCACAGATACGCAGTATTTT. Amino acids: CASVAASTDTQYF.

The J gene is TRBJ2-1, the V gene TRBV30, with D hard to call. Germline V CDR1 and CDR2: GTSNPN, SVGIG (reference sequence). The CDR3 runs 13 residues. V lost 4 bases to trimming and J lost 3 bases, with 10 bases between them. In nucleotides, the CDR3 is TGTGCCTGGAATATACCGAGCTACAATGAGCAGTTCTTC. This encodes CAWNIPSYNEQFF.

The CDR3, as DNA: TGTGCCAGCAGTTTAGGAGGGCAAGGAGGTGAGCAGTTCTTC. This translates into CASSLGGQGGEQFF. This chain joins TRBV28 and TRBJ2-1, with TRBD2 as a possible D gene (6 bases). The CDR3 loop spans 14 amino acids. CDR1 and CDR2 from the germline V gene are MDHEN and SYDVKM. The V and J ends lost 2 bases and 9 bases respectively, with 14 bases between them.

V is TRBV7-3 and J is TRBJ1-6; 8 positions agree with TRBD1. Looked up from germline, CDR1 is SGHTA and CDR2 is FQGTGA. Trimming took 5 bases from V and 8 from J; bases not matched to a gene: 8. The CDR3 is made up of 15 amino acids. Here the CDR3 DNA reads TGTGCCAGCAGCAAAACAGGGGGTAGAGATTCACCCCTCCACTTT. Residues: CASSKTGGRDSPLHF.

The V gene is TRBV5-4, the J gene TRBJ2-7, with D uncertain. This CDR3 has 13 amino acids. Germline values: CDR1 SGHNT, CDR2 YYREEE (reference sequence). V lost 4 bases to trimming and J lost 6 bases, with 14 bases between them. This chain's CDR3 is CASSPTQVGEQYF. The CDR3 region has the DNA TGTGCCAGCAGCCCCACCCAGGTAGGCGAGCAGTACTTC.

By share, this clone counts as medium-sized. The rearrangement uses TRBV19 and TRBJ2-7; tentatively, D is TRBD1 (5 bases). V shed 6 bases and J shed 7 bases, with 16 bases lying between them. CDR1 and CDR2 from the germline V gene are LNHDA and SQIVND (reference sequence). The CDR3 has 13 residues. The CDR3 sequence is CASSTLGVLEQYF. The CDR3 DNA is TGTGCCAGTAGCACGCTAGGGGTTCTAGAGCAGTACTTC.

The V call is TRBV29-1, the J call TRBJ2-1; 9 bases are a match to TRBD2. The CDR3 sequence is 18 residues long. V was clipped by 4 bases and J by 0 bases; unmatched bases: 13. Germline CDR1 is SQVTM and CDR2 is ANQGSEA. The CDR3 loop reads CSVGGGGVLRNSYNEQFF. In nucleotides, the CDR3 is TGCAGCGTTGGGGGCGGGGGGGTTCTCCGGAACTCCTACAATGAGCAGTTCTTC.

The chain uses TRBV11-1 and TRBJ2-1; 10 bases align to TRBD2. Trimming took 1 base from V and 8 from J; bases not matched to a gene: 14. The CDR3 loop spans 18 amino acids. CDR1 is SGHAT, CDR2 FQDESV, per germline (reference sequence). The CDR3 is CASSLDGFGAGGVDEQFF. The CDR3 nucleotides are TGTGCCAGCAGCTTAGACGGGTTTGGAGCGGGGGGGGTGGATGAGCAGTTCTTC.

The chain recombines TRBV7-8 with TRBJ2-5; TRBD2 matches at 9 bases. The J call may be wrong; the DNA end is better matched by TRBJ2-7. The germline V gene encodes CDR1 SGHVS and CDR2 FQNEAQ. The CDR3 extends over 14 amino acids. The DNA of the CDR3 is TGTGCCAGCAGCGTGACTAGCGGAGCCTACGAGCAGTACTTC. Protein sequence: CASSVTSGAYEQYF.

This clone was counted a few times. V gene TRBV6-1 combines with J gene TRBJ1-2; D is possibly TRBD1 (5 bases). This CDR3 spans 16 amino acids. V lost 3 bases, J lost 2 bases, and 16 bases lay in between. Germline loops: CDR1 MNHNS, CDR2 SASEGT. DNA of the CDR3: TGTGCCAGCAGTGAGAAAGCAGGGCTATGGAACTATGGCTACACCTTC. Protein: CASSEKAGLWNYGYTF.